Shown below are 30 T cell receptor beta chains from a single sample sequenced in a study of regulatory T cells in long-lasting Graves disease. To make TCR beta libraries, researchers used iRepertoire HTBI primers and Arm-PCR of CDR3 regions. TCRdb called the multiplex PCR reads again in MiXCR, with one record for every CDR3 protein. The sample has 500,000 to 700,000 distinct CDR3 sequences, about 30% seen once; the top ten hold around 42%. Stated time point: persistent/refractory GD, antithyroid drugs over 5 years with positive TRAb. Researchers made the TCR library from RNA that was extracted from PBMCs. This sample comprised peripheral blood mononuclear cells (PBMCs), obtained when the disease was refractory, from a patient treated with antithyroid drugs. Source of these receptors: a female donor with Graves disease.

The V and J genes are TRBV29-1 and TRBJ2-5; 8 bases are a match to TRBD2. J lost 5 bases, V lost 5 bases, and 4 bases had no gene match. The CDR3 loop spans 12 amino acids. The germline V gene has CDR1 SQVTM and CDR2 ANQGSEA. The CDR3 sequence is CSVRAGGETQYF. The CDR3 coding sequence is TGCAGCGTTCGTGCGGGAGGTGAGACCCAGTACTTC.

This clonotype appeared many times. The rearrangement links TRBV6-1 to TRBJ1-1, with a weak D call TRBD1 (6 bases). Germline-derived CDR1 and CDR2 are MNHNS and SASEGT. This CDR3 has 12 amino acids. V lost 4 bases, J lost 4 bases, and 7 bases lay in between. The CDR3 DNA reads as TGTGCCAGCAGTGTACAGGGCACTGAAGCTTTCTTT. This encodes CASSVQGTEAFF.

This clonotype was seen a handful of times. The rearrangement uses TRBV18 and TRBJ1-4, with D possibly TRBD1 on 5 matching bases. The V end lost 6 bases, the J end lost 5 bases, and 16 bases lay between the germline ends. The CDR3 contains 15 residues. Germline lookup yields CDR1 KGHSH and CDR2 LQKENI. Here the CDR3 reads CASSPMGLKNEKLFF. CDR3 nucleotide sequence: TGTGCCAGCTCTCCCATGGGACTAAAAAATGAAAAACTGTTTTTT.

This sequence joins TRBV19 and TRBJ2-7; D gene uncertain. The CDR3 sequence is 14 residues long. Trimming pared 8 bases from V and 2 bases from J, leaving 16 bases between. Germline CDR1 and CDR2: LNHDA and SQIVND (reference sequence). The CDR3 protein is CASSRDSTAYEQYF. The CDR3 DNA reads TGTGCCAGTTCAAGGGATTCCACCGCCTACGAGCAGTACTTC. Using reference TRBV19 and TRBJ2-7 for the parts outside the CDR3, the full variable domain is DGGITQSPKYLFRKEGQNVTLSCEQNLNHDAMYWYRQDPGQGLRLIYYSQIVNDFQKGDIAEGYSVSREKKESFPLTVTSAQKNPTAFYLCASSRDSTAYEQYFGPGTRLTVT.

This clonotype has a handful of counts. The chain is built from TRBV12-3 or TRBV12-4 and TRBJ2-2, with 14 positions matching TRBD2. CDR3 size: 15 residues. The junction had 1 base not matched to a gene; V was cut back by 4 bases and J by 6 bases. CDR3 bases: TGTGCCAGCAGTTCGGGACTAGCGGGAGCCGGGGAGCTGTTTTTT. Encoded protein: CASSSGLAGAGELFF.

Notes on this clonotype: Germline and junction disagree at one end, which may indicate a read error. The CDR3 DNA follows: TGTGCCGGCAGACCGATAGGCGGAAATACGCAGTATTTT. Translation: CAGRPIGGNTQYF. The V call is TRBV6-1, the J call TRBJ2-3, with D hard to call. CDR3 size: 13 residues. Germline values: CDR1 MNHNS, CDR2 SASEGT.

This clonotype has at least ten counts. This sequence joins TRBV28 and TRBJ1-2; a weak D match, TRBD1 (6 bases). V was pared by 3 bases and J by 8 bases, with 22 bases between. The CDR3 has 16 amino acids. In germline, CDR1 is MDHEN, CDR2 SYDVKM. Written as DNA, the CDR3 is TGTGCCAGCAGTTTGGGGGCCGGCCGCCCGGTTGAGGGCTACACCTTC. The encoded protein is CASSLGAGRPVEGYTF.

The sample holds a few counts of this clonotype. The chain links TRBV25-1 to TRBJ1-1; D not certain. Trimming left V 7 bases short and J 1 base short, with 10 bases between. The CDR3 contains 13 residues. Germline loops: CDR1 MGHDK, CDR2 SYGVNS. The CDR3 here is CASINVGNTEAFF. The DNA of the CDR3 is TGTGCCAGCATTAACGTGGGGAACACTGAAGCTTTCTTT.

This sequence joins TRBV7-2 and TRBJ1-5; D unclear. The length of the CDR3 is 14 residues. Germline V lookup: CDR1 SGHTA, CDR2 FQGNSA. V gave up 7 bases and J gave up 7 bases, with 17 bases separating them. The CDR3 spells CASTLRGSYQPQHF. Written as DNA, the CDR3 is TGTGCCAGCACCCTACGAGGGTCGTACCAGCCCCAGCATTTT.

This clonotype was picked up many times. The chain links TRBV11-2 to TRBJ1-1; 8 bases match TRBD1. V dropped 1 base and J dropped 5; count of bases not matched to a gene: 6. The CDR3 is made up of 15 amino acids. The germline CDR1 and CDR2 sequences are SGHAT and FQNNGV. CDR3 residues: CASSLGTGLLTEAFF. CDR3 DNA: TGTGCCAGCAGCTTAGGGACAGGGTTGTTGACTGAAGCTTTCTTT.

This clonotype was seen ten or more times. V usage is TRBV13 and J usage is TRBJ1-1; D is unresolved. Germline CDR1 reads PRHDT; CDR2 reads FYEKMQ (reference sequence). V was cut by 4 bases and J by 1 base, with 10 bases left in between. The CDR3 has 14 amino acids. The DNA for the CDR3 is TGTGCCAGCAGCTGGGATCCAAGGAACACTGAAGCTTTCTTT. Translating gives CASSWDPRNTEAFF.

The genes are TRBV27 and TRBJ2-7; D tentatively reads TRBD1 or TRBD2 (6 bases each). Trimming cost V 3 bases and J 4 bases, with 13 bases left between them. The germline gives CDR1 MNHEY, CDR2 SMNVEV (reference sequence). The CDR3 contains 14 residues. The CDR3 DNA is TGTGCCAGCAGTTTCGGCAGGGGAGGTTACGAGCAGTACTTC. Its translation is CASSFGRGGYEQYF.

This sequence joins TRBV9 and TRBJ2-1; possibly TRBD2 for D (6 bases). The germline V gene has CDR1 SGDLS and CDR2 YYNGEE. The CDR3 totals 15 residues. Trimming pared 0 bases from V and 7 bases from J, leaving 14 bases between. The CDR3 region is CASSVEVGGVNEQFF. The CDR3 nucleotides read TGTGCCAGCAGCGTAGAGGTGGGGGGAGTTAATGAGCAGTTCTTC.

The J gene is TRBJ1-1, the V gene TRBV28; D call uncertain. V gave up 6 bases and J gave up 4 bases, with 12 bases separating them. There are 13 residues in the CDR3. CDR1 and CDR2 from the germline V gene are MDHEN and SYDVKM. The CDR3 protein is CASSLIFGTEAFF. The CDR3, as DNA: TGTGCCAGCAGCTTAATTTTTGGCACTGAAGCTTTCTTT.

The V gene is TRBV20-1, the J gene TRBJ1-6; D is unresolved. This CDR3 region has 15 residues. The germline V gene encodes CDR1 DFQATT and CDR2 SNEGSKA (reference sequence). The V and J ends lost 6 bases and 4 bases respectively, with 16 bases between them. The CDR3 sequence is CSAAASTDYNSPLHF. CDR3 nucleotides: TGCAGTGCCGCAGCCTCGACTGATTATAATTCACCCCTCCACTTT.

This clonotype was recorded at least ten times. The chain couples TRBV28 to TRBJ1-6; D is unresolved. Germline loops: CDR1 MDHEN, CDR2 SYDVKM. This CDR3 has 14 residues. The V end lost 0 bases, the J end lost 6 bases, and 6 bases lay between the germline ends. The CDR3, as DNA: TGTGCCAGCAGTTTATGGTCCAGTAATTCACCCCTCCACTTT. It is translated as CASSLWSSNSPLHF. The full variable domain, completed using reference TRBV28 and TRBJ1-6, is DVKVTQSSRYLVKRTGEKVFLECVQDMDHENMFWYRQDPGLGLRLIYFSYDVKMKEKGDIPEGYSVSREKKERFSLILESASTNQTSMYLCASSLWSSNSPLHFGNGTRLTVT.

The chain uses TRBV19 and TRBJ1-5; 7 nucleotides align to TRBD1. This CDR3 is 16 amino acids long. V lost 5 bases, J lost 1 base, and 8 bases stayed unmatched. Germline V gives CDR1 LNHDA, CDR2 SQIVND (reference sequence). CDR3 sequence reads: CASSAWDSVSNQPQHF. In nucleotides, the CDR3 is TGTGCCAGTAGTGCCTGGGACAGCGTGAGCAATCAGCCCCAGCATTTT.

The chain joins TRBV6-5 to TRBJ1-5; D might be TRBD1 (6 bases). The CDR3 extends over 15 amino acids. Deletions cut 2 bases from V and 3 bases from J, with 11 bases between. CDR1 is MNHEY, CDR2 SVGAGI, per germline. Written as DNA, the CDR3 is TGTGCCAGCAGTTACCAAGGGGGATCCAATCAGCCCCAGCATTTT. Protein product: CASSYQGGSNQPQHF.

This clonotype was detected a few times. CDR3 loop: CASSLGTVPSYNSPLHF. CDR3 nucleotides: TGTGCCAGCAGTCTAGGGACAGTACCCTCCTATAATTCACCCCTCCACTTT. This chain uses TRBV27 with TRBJ1-6; the match to TRBD1 covers 7 bases. Germline assignment: CDR1 MNHEY and CDR2 SMNVEV (reference sequence). With V trimmed by 5 bases and J by 0 bases, 7 bases remained unmatched. The CDR3 consists of 17 residues.

In its sample, this clonotype was seen a few times. The DNA of the CDR3 is TGTGCCAGCAGCCAAGATCTGACTAGCGGCTCCTACAATGAGCAGTTCTTC. Translating gives CASSQDLTSGSYNEQFF. This chain joins TRBV3-1 and TRBJ2-1; 9 bases are shared with TRBD2. Losses at the gene ends were 0 bases for V and 0 bases for J; bases not matched to a gene: 3. CDR1 is LGHDT, CDR2 YNNKEL, per germline (reference sequence). CDR3 length equals 17 residues.

The gene calls are TRBV27 and TRBJ1-5; TRBD1 agrees at 7 bases. The V segment lost 7 bases and the J segment 4 bases; nucleotides outside the gene matches: 7. CDR3 size: 14 residues. The germline V gene has CDR1 MNHEY and CDR2 SMNVEV (reference sequence). CDR3 in amino acids: CASTKTGMNQPQHF. The CDR3 nucleotides are TGTGCCAGCACAAAGACAGGGATGAATCAGCCCCAGCATTTT.

The table lists this clonotype with a few counts. The genes are TRBV10-3 and TRBJ1-1; 7 bases are shared with TRBD1. With V trimmed by 3 bases and J by 3 bases, 4 bases remained unmatched. This CDR3 is 14 amino acids long. The germline V gene has CDR1 ENHRY and CDR2 SYGVKD. The CDR3 reads CAISERGRDTEAFF. The CDR3 bases are TGTGCCATCAGTGAAAGGGGGCGCGACACTGAAGCTTTCTTT.

This clonotype was seen at least ten times. This sequence joins TRBV30 and TRBJ2-7; D call uncertain. This CDR3 has 12 amino acids. Germline V gene data show CDR1 as GTSNPN and CDR2 as SVGIG (reference sequence). Deletions cut 8 bases from V and 0 bases from J, with 11 bases between. The CDR3 spells CASKRSSYEQYF. CDR3 DNA sequence: TGTGCCAGCAAACGGAGCTCCTACGAGCAGTACTTC.

This clonotype appeared many times. The chain links TRBV19 to TRBJ1-5; the match to TRBD1 covers 8 bases. Germline V gene data show CDR1 as LNHDA and CDR2 as SQIVND (reference sequence). V gave up 9 bases and J gave up 3 bases; unmatched junction bases: 7. The CDR3 length is 14 residues. CDR3: CASSNRGYNQPQHF. DNA for the CDR3: TGTGCCAGCAGCAACAGGGGGTACAATCAGCCCCAGCATTTT.

This clonotype was found a few times. The chain couples TRBV2 to TRBJ2-2; possible D gene TRBD2, 6 bases. Germline V gene lookup returns CDR1 SNHLY and CDR2 FYNNEI. The CDR3 is 17 residues long. The ends were cut back, 6 bases at V and 7 bases at J, with 24 bases in the middle. This chain's CDR3 is CASSQGQGLPVGGELFF. The CDR3, as DNA: TGTGCCAGCAGCCAAGGGCAGGGACTCCCTGTTGGCGGGGAGCTGTTTTTT.

The chain links TRBV12-3 or TRBV12-4 to TRBJ1-5, with D possibly TRBD1 on 6 matching bases. Between the trimmed V and J ends, which lost 3 bases and 7 bases, there was a span of 19 bases. The CDR3 runs 16 residues. This chain's CDR3 is CASSLKTGPNEQPQHF. Here the CDR3 DNA reads TGTGCCAGCAGTTTGAAGACAGGACCAAATGAACAGCCCCAGCATTTT.

The chain couples TRBV27 to TRBJ1-1; TRBD1 agrees at 7 bases. The CDR3 is 14 residues long. From germline, CDR1 is MNHEY and CDR2 SMNVEV (reference sequence). The ends lost 6 bases at V and 11 bases at J; junction bases unmatched: 15. This chain's CDR3 is CASSPPGQSLRAFF. The DNA of the CDR3 is TGTGCCAGCAGCCCCCCGGGACAGTCTCTACGGGCTTTCTTT.

The chain recombines TRBV14 with TRBJ2-7; 7 nucleotides line up with TRBD1. With V trimmed by 4 bases and J by 6 bases, 9 bases remained unmatched. This CDR3 has 14 amino acids. CDR1 and CDR2 from the germline V gene are SGHDN and FVKESK. In nucleotides, the CDR3 is TGTGCCAGCAGCCTTTTTAAGGGGGCGCGCGAGCAGTACTTC. It translates to CASSLFKGAREQYF.

This chain connects TRBV9 to TRBJ2-5; D might be TRBD1 or TRBD2, each matching 5 bases. Trimming removed 0 bases at V and 6 bases at J, with 15 bases between. The CDR3 consists of 15 residues. Germline V gene lookup returns CDR1 SGDLS and CDR2 YYNGEE. This CDR3 reads CASSVGQGERKTQYF. For the CDR3, the DNA is TGTGCCAGCAGCGTAGGGCAGGGAGAGAGAAAGACCCAGTACTTC. Supplemented by reference TRBV9 and TRBJ2-5, the full variable domain reads DSGVTQTPKHLITATGQRVTLRCSPRSGDLSVYWYQQSLDQGLQFLIQYYNGEERAKGNILERFSAQQFPDLHSELNLSSLELGDSALYFCASSVGQGERKTQYFGPGTRLLVL.

The rearrangement links TRBV20-1 to TRBJ1-1; no definite D call. Trimming pared 3 bases from V and 11 bases from J, leaving 4 bases between. Germline V gene sequence: CDR1 DFQATT, CDR2 SNEGSKA (reference sequence). The CDR3 extends over 8 amino acids. This CDR3 is CSARGAFF. The DNA for the CDR3 is TGCAGTGCTAGGGGGGCTTTCTTT.